This record concerns one T cell receptor (beta chain) sequence. This record belongs to a study of blood T cell repertoires in COVID-19. CDR1 is SGHDT and CDR2 is YYEEEE in the germline V gene. The V and J ends lost 0 bases and 11 bases respectively, with 14 bases between them. This CDR3 has 13 residues. Data came from immunoSEQ multiplex PCR; TCRdb stores just in-frame clones and leaves some out. The sample contains some 150,000 clones, approximately 80% of which appear only once. This TCR was sampled from a woman aged 50 to 60 with acute or convalescent COVID-19. This chain connects TRBV5-6 to TRBJ1-1; a possible D gene is TRBD1 (5 bases). Material: peripheral blood. This CDR3 reads CASSLGGAGGAFF. The CDR3 coding sequence is TGTGCCAGCAGCTTGGGGGGCGCAGGAGGGGCTTTCTTT.